Below are 17 T cell receptor beta chains sequenced from a single sample in a study of blood T cell repertoires in COVID-19. TCRdb's copy holds only in-frame clones and misses some; the assay was immunoSEQ multiplex PCR. The table shows hundreds of thousands of clones, with nearly 90% occurring only once. Sequences were obtained from peripheral blood. These receptors were taken from a woman in her 30s with acute or convalescent COVID-19.

The V gene is TRBV11-2, the J gene TRBJ2-7; possible D gene TRBD2, 5 bases. This CDR3 contains 14 residues. Looked up from germline, CDR1 is SGHAT and CDR2 is FQNNGV. The ends were cut back, 5 bases at V and 5 bases at J, with 16 bases in the middle. Here the CDR3 DNA reads TGTGCCAGCAGCCTCCTCCGAGGAGGCCACGAGCAGTACTTC. It encodes CASSLLRGGHEQYF.

The CDR3 spells CASSHNLGTSGSEQFF. Here the CDR3 DNA reads TGTGCCAGCAGCCATAACTTAGGGACTAGCGGGAGTGAGCAGTTCTTC. The chain uses TRBV3-1 (or the pseudogene TRBV3-2) and TRBJ2-1, with 14 bases aligning to TRBD2. The V segment lost 3 bases and the J segment 9 bases; nucleotides outside the gene matches: 7. Per the germline V gene, CDR1 is LGHDT and CDR2 is YNNKEL (reference sequence). This CDR3 spans 16 amino acids.

The rearrangement joins TRBV6-5 to TRBJ2-5; 9 positions match TRBD1. The germline V gene encodes CDR1 MNHEY and CDR2 SVGAGI. J gave up 6 bases and V 4 bases, and 9 bases lay outside the gene matches. The CDR3 is 15 amino acids. The CDR3 region has the DNA TGTGCCAGCAGTTCCACTCTACAGGGGGCGAAGACCCAGTACTTC. It codes for CASSSTLQGAKTQYF.

This clone was picked up a small number of times. The J gene is TRBJ2-2, the V gene TRBV19; 10 bases are a match to TRBD2. Looked up from germline, CDR1 is LNHDA and CDR2 is SQIVND (reference sequence). The CDR3 has 16 amino acids. J was trimmed by 1 base and V by 4 bases; bases with no gene match: 3. This chain's CDR3 is CASSNSGRGNTGELFF. For the CDR3, the DNA is TGTGCCAGTAGTAACAGCGGGAGGGGGAACACCGGGGAGCTGTTTTTT.

The chain carries TRBV18 and TRBJ2-7, with D tentatively TRBD2 (6 bases). The CDR3 is made up of 16 amino acids. Germline CDR1 is KGHSH and CDR2 is LQKENI. V was shortened by 6 bases and J by 0 bases, with 18 bases between the two germline ends. The CDR3 DNA reads as TGTGCCAGCTCTCTCAAGGCCTGGACTACCTCCTACGAGCAGTACTTC. Residues: CASSLKAWTTSYEQYF.

Comment on this clone: The germline gene is not matched at one end of the junction; a read error may be the cause. The same CDR3 arises from other DNA sequences in this sample as well. The V call is TRBV5-4, the J call TRBJ2-7; 11 bases are shared with TRBD2. The CDR3 loop spans 15 amino acids. Germline CDR1 reads SGHNT; CDR2 reads YYREEE (reference sequence). The CDR3 here is CASSSPGLAELEQYF. Here the CDR3 DNA reads TGCGCCAGCAGTTCACCGGGACTAGCGGAGCTAGAGCAGTACTTC.

The chain couples TRBV27 to TRBJ2-7; D gene uncertain. V lost 6 bases and J 3 bases, leaving 21 bases between the germline ends. CDR3 length equals 16 residues. Per the germline V gene, CDR1 is MNHEY and CDR2 is SMNVEV (reference sequence). CDR3 sequence reads: CASRVFATQNYYEQYF. CDR3 sequence (DNA): TGTGCCAGCAGGGTCTTCGCGACCCAAAACTACTACGAGCAGTACTTC.

This chain joins TRBV21-1 and TRBJ1-1; no check of the table's D call, TRBD1, against the DNA was made. TRBV21-1 is shown as a pseudogene. CDR3 length: 16 amino acids. CDR3 sequence: CASRSSRTVLDTEAFF. Written as DNA, the CDR3 is TGTGCCAGCAGATCATCCAGGACAGTACTAGACACTGAAGCTTTCTTT.

The gene calls are TRBV9 and TRBJ2-7; 10 bases are a match to TRBD2. The CDR3 sequence is 15 residues long. V dropped 1 base and J dropped 6; count of bases not matched to a gene: 7. Per the germline V gene, CDR1 is SGDLS and CDR2 is YYNGEE. This CDR3 reads CASSVLAGDVSEQYF. The DNA of the CDR3 is TGTGCCAGCAGCGTACTAGCGGGAGATGTAAGCGAGCAGTACTTC.

This clone was counted a single time. CDR3 protein: CSTTGQPQHF. For the CDR3, the DNA is TGCAGTACCACGGGTCAGCCCCAGCATTTT. The chain combines TRBV20-1 with TRBJ1-5; D gene ambiguous. From germline, CDR1 is DFQATT and CDR2 SNEGSKA (reference sequence). This CDR3 is built from 10 residues. V lost 8 bases and J 6 bases, leaving 8 bases between the germline ends.

The chain joins TRBV6-5 to TRBJ1-5; D not resolved. Germline loops: CDR1 MNHEY, CDR2 SVGAGI. This CDR3 contains 14 residues. With 7 bases removed from V and 0 bases from J, the gap between germline ends came to 10 bases. The CDR3 is CASIVGFSNQPQHF. CDR3 in DNA: TGTGCCAGCATAGTCGGGTTTAGCAATCAGCCCCAGCATTTT.

This chain joins TRBV3-1 (or the pseudogene TRBV3-2) and TRBJ1-4; D ambiguous. V was trimmed by 1 base and J by 10 bases, leaving 4 bases between them. The CDR3 has 11 amino acids. In germline, CDR1 is LGHDT, CDR2 YNNKEL (reference sequence). The CDR3 spells CASSQGAKLFF. CDR3 sequence (DNA): TGTGCCAGCAGCCAAGGCGCAAAACTGTTTTTT.

The V call is TRBV12-3 or TRBV12-4, the J call TRBJ1-1; no clear D. The CDR3 length is 11 residues. V was clipped by 5 bases and J by 2 bases, with 3 bases between them. The CDR3 nucleotides read TGTGCCAGCAGTACTAACACTGAAGCTTTCTTT. Encoded protein: CASSTNTEAFF.

The CDR3 protein is CASSLAGVPQETQYF. In DNA, the CDR3 is TGCGCCAGCAGCTTGGCCGGTGTGCCACAAGAGACCCAGTACTTC. The gene calls are TRBV5-1 and TRBJ2-5; D ambiguous. V gave up 0 bases and J gave up 2 bases, with 11 bases separating them. The germline V gene has CDR1 SGHRS and CDR2 YFSETQ. This CDR3 is built from 15 residues.

The chain combines TRBV9 with TRBJ2-3, with 7 bases matching TRBD2. This CDR3 region has 16 residues. V lost 3 bases and J lost 3; bases outside the gene matches: 10. Germline V gene data show CDR1 as SGDLS and CDR2 as YYNGEE. The CDR3 loop is CASSARLSGVTDTQYF. The CDR3 DNA sequence: TGTGCCAGCAGCGCCCGACTAAGCGGGGTAACAGATACGCAGTATTTT.

The rearrangement joins TRBV13 to TRBJ2-5, with 12 bases matching TRBD2. CDR1 is PRHDT, CDR2 FYEKMQ, per germline (reference sequence). Unmatched junction bases numbered 7, after V lost 4 bases and J lost 4 bases. The CDR3 consists of 16 residues. The CDR3 DNA is TGTGCCAGCAGCTCCAGGACTAGCGGGACGGCAGAGACCCAGTACTTC. As protein: CASSSRTSGTAETQYF.

J is TRBJ1-6 and V is TRBV27; D is possibly TRBD1 (5 bases). Trimming cost V 5 bases and J 3 bases, with 5 bases left between them. The CDR3 runs to 13 residues. CDR1 is MNHEY, CDR2 SMNVEV, per germline (reference sequence). Here the CDR3 DNA reads TGTGCCAGCAGTGACAGCTATAATTCACCCCTCCACTTT. Protein: CASSDSYNSPLHF.